The table lists the clone carrying this TCR beta chain with many counts. The CDR3 covers 16 residues. V lost 3 bases to trimming and J lost 1 base; unmatched junction nucleotides: 10. CDR1 is DFQATT and CDR2 is SNEGSKA in the germline V gene (reference sequence). The data were taken from a study of metastatic and nonmetastatic thyroid tumors. Ahead of thyroid surgery, no patient had received treatment of any kind. TCRdb reprocessed the PCR reads using MiXCR. The table includes around 40,000 clones, about 15% detected once. The receptor's source is a male donor with papillary thyroid cancer or a benign thyroid nodule (not recorded which). Some clones in this sample may be carry-over from other donors' samples. The chain is built from TRBV20-1 and TRBJ2-5, with 8 bases fitting TRBD2. The sequenced sample consisted of blood. The CDR3 reads CSASPLLTSGQETQYF. Written as DNA, the CDR3 is TGCAGTGCTAGTCCTCTCCTTACTAGCGGCCAAGAGACCCAGTACTTC.